The rows below give T cell receptor beta chains drawn from one sample of a study of T cell responses to AZD1222 COVID-19 vaccine. Method: immunoSEQ multiplex PCR; TCRdb's copy keeps in-frame clones and lacks some. Among 110,000 or so clones, roughly nine tenths were seen once, and the ten largest hold about 5.3%. Here the sequenced sample was peripheral blood, taken on day 0 of AZD1222 vaccination. The receptor set was obtained from an adult in good health. CDR3s include the opening cysteine and the closing phenylalanine or tryptophan. The D gene is left open where the match is weak. Only some rows state a clone size, as once, few, many or a class for expanded clones.

CDR3,DNA,J,size,D,V
CASSYIFRGREGYTF,TGTGCCAGCAGTTACATCTTCAGGGGGCGCGAAGGCTACACCTTC,TRBJ1-2,once,TRBD1,TRBV6-5
CASSRDFDGEKLFF,TGTGCCAGCAGCCGGGACTTCGACGGGGAAAAACTGTTTTTT,TRBJ1-4,.,.,TRBV27
CASSLVGVGWGGNTEAFF,TGTGCCAGCAGCTTAGTTGGGGTTGGCTGGGGAGGGAACACTGAAGCTTTCTTT,TRBJ1-1,.,.,TRBV7-2
CAWSVGTGFTEAFF,TGTGCCTGGAGTGTAGGTACGGGTTTCACTGAAGCTTTCTTT,TRBJ1-1,.,.,TRBV30
CASSQGGAQPQHF,TGTGCCAGCAGCCAAGGGGGCGCGCAGCCCCAGCATTTT,TRBJ1-5,once,.,TRBV14
CASSESIVGNTEAFF,TGCGCCAGCAGTGAGTCGATAGTCGGGAACACTGAAGCTTTCTTT,TRBJ1-1,.,.,TRBV10-1
CASSLSGPYGYTF,TGTGCCAGCAGTTTGTCAGGTCCCTATGGCTACACCTTC,TRBJ1-2,.,.,TRBV6-2/TRBV6-3
CASSTNSGTYVEAFF,TGCGCCAGCAGCACCAACTCCGGGACATATGTGGAAGCTTTCTTT,TRBJ1-1,.,.,TRBV5-1
CASSVVGTPNSYEQYF,TGTGCCAGCAGCGTAGTAGGGACTCCAAACTCCTACGAGCAGTACTTC,TRBJ2-7,.,.,TRBV9
CASSLSGSGGYTF,TGTGCCAGCAGCTTGTCAGGGTCAGGGGGCTACACCTTC,TRBJ1-2,.,.,TRBV5-6
CASSLYPSMDGNQPQHF,TGTGCCAGCAGCTTATACCCAAGTATGGACGGCAATCAGCCCCAGCATTTT,TRBJ1-5,.,.,TRBV11-2
CASSILRDSNQPQHF,TGTGCCAGTAGTATACTTAGGGATAGCAATCAGCCCCAGCATTTT,TRBJ1-5,.,.,TRBV19
CASSFNHYNEQFF,TGTGCCAGCAGCTTTAATCATTACAATGAGCAGTTCTTC,TRBJ2-1,.,.,TRBV11-3
CASSQATGIVSDGYTF,TGTGCCAGCAGCCAAGCAACAGGGATTGTTTCTGACGGCTACACCTTC,TRBJ1-2,.,.,TRBV3-1/TRBV3-2
CASSFSQGAGQPQHF,TGTGCCAGCAGTTTCTCACAGGGGGCAGGTCAGCCCCAGCATTTT,TRBJ1-5,.,TRBD1,TRBV27
CATLGYNEQFF,TGTGCCACATTGGGCTACAATGAGCAGTTCTTC,TRBJ2-1,.,.,TRBV27
CASSQDHTGDTGELFF,TGCGCCAGCAGCCAAGATCATACTGGGGATACCGGGGAGCTGTTTTTT,TRBJ2-2,.,.,TRBV4-1
CASSLRSYEQYF,TGTGCCAGCAGCTTACGCTCCTACGAGCAGTACTTC,TRBJ2-7,.,.,TRBV7-8
CASSYGVGALPARNTF,TGTGCCAGCAGTTACGGGGTGGGGGCATTACCCGCTCGTAACACCTTC,TRBJ1-2,once,.,TRBV6-2/TRBV6-3
CASSPQPPQETQYF,TGCGCCAGCAGCCCTCAGCCCCCCCAAGAGACCCAGTACTTC,TRBJ2-5,.,.,TRBV4-1
CAWREGQWNTEAFF,TGTGCCTGGAGGGAGGGACAGTGGAACACTGAAGCTTTCTTT,TRBJ1-1,.,TRBD1,TRBV30
CSVGEGGPQHF,TGCAGCGTTGGGGAGGGGGGGCCCCAGCATTTT,TRBJ1-5,.,.,TRBV29-1
CASSANRDGYTF,TGTGCCAGCAGTGCGAACAGGGACGGCTACACCTTC,TRBJ1-2,few,.,TRBV27
CSPRVLYGYTF,TGCAGTCCCAGAGTTCTCTATGGCTACACCTTC,TRBJ1-2,.,.,TRBV20-1
CASSSEKLFF,TGTGCCAGCAGTAGTGAAAAACTGTTTTTT,TRBJ1-4,.,.,TRBV12-3/TRBV12-4
CASSVEGTEAFF,TGTGCCAGCAGCGTAGAGGGGACTGAAGCTTTCTTT,TRBJ1-1,.,.,TRBV9
CAWARVRSEAFF,TGTGCCTGGGCTAGGGTGAGGAGTGAAGCTTTCTTT,TRBJ1-1,.,.,TRBV30
CASRFGDSVKTEAFF,TGTGCCAGCAGATTCGGGGACTCCGTTAAAACTGAAGCTTTCTTT,TRBJ1-1,few,.,TRBV6-5
CARTGGGNTIYF,TGTGCCCGGACAGGAGGGGGAAACACCATATATTTT,TRBJ1-3,.,TRBD1,TRBV30
CASTTDRGHNSPLHF,TGTGCCAGCACGACGGACAGGGGACATAATTCACCCCTCCACTTT,TRBJ1-6,once,TRBD1,TRBV2
CSALKQETQYF,TGCAGTGCTCTCAAACAAGAGACCCAGTACTTC,TRBJ2-5,.,.,TRBV20-1
CASSLGRTDTYEQYF,TGTGCCAGCAGCTTAGGGCGGACAGACACCTACGAGCAGTACTTC,TRBJ2-7,.,.,TRBV7-9
CASSLQHTEAFF,TGTGCCAGCAGTTTACAGCACACTGAAGCTTTCTTT,TRBJ1-1,.,.,TRBV28
CAIGTGIKYF,TGTGCCATTGGGACAGGGATCAAGTACTTC,TRBJ2-7,.,TRBD1,TRBV10-3
CASSLAPGLLSSGNTIYF,TGCGCCAGCAGCTTGGCCCCAGGGCTCCTAAGCTCTGGAAACACCATATATTTT,TRBJ1-3,.,.,TRBV5-1
CASLRDTSNYGYTF,TGCGCCAGTCTTCGGGACACATCTAACTATGGCTACACCTTC,TRBJ1-2,.,.,TRBV10-2
CASSSEGQGLTEAFF,TGTGCCAGCAGTTCGGAGGGACAGGGGTTGACTGAAGCTTTCTTT,TRBJ1-1,.,TRBD1,TRBV6-6
CATSPGPPDTQYF,TGTGCCACCAGCCCCGGGCCCCCAGATACGCAGTATTTT,TRBJ2-3,.,.,TRBV15
CSALDSGPGELFF,TGCAGCGCCCTGGACAGTGGGCCCGGGGAGCTGTTTTTT,TRBJ2-2,once,.,TRBV29-1
CASSLDEGTEAFF,TGTGCCAGCAGCTTAGATGAGGGAACTGAAGCTTTCTTT,TRBJ1-1,.,.,TRBV7-6
CASSPFQSSLTDTQYF,TGTGCCAGCAGCCCCTTCCAGTCGTCCCTCACAGATACGCAGTATTTT,TRBJ2-3,.,.,TRBV9
CASSEGGNEQYF,TGTGCCAGTAGTGAAGGGGGCAACGAGCAGTACTTC,TRBJ2-7,.,TRBD1,TRBV19